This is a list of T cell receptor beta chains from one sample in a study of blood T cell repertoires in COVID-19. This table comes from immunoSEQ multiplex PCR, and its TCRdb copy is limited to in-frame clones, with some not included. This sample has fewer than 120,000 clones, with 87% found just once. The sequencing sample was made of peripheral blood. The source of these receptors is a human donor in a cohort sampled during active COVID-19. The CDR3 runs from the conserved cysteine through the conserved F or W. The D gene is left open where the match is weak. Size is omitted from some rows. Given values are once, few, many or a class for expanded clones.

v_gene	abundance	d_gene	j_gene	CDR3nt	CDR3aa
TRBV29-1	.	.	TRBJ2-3	TGCAGCGTTGTGAGTCTCACAGATACGCAGTATTTT	CSVVSLTDTQYF
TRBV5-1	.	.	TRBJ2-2	TGCGCCAGCAGCTTGGAACTGGTACCGAACACCGGGGAGCTGTTTTTT	CASSLELVPNTGELFF
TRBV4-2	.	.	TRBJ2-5	TGTGCCAGCAGCCACCGTGGAGAAACGGGGGTGGCGGAGACCCAGTACTTC	CASSHRGETGVAETQYF
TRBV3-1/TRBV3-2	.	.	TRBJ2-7	TGTGCCAGCAGCCAAGAAGGGGGTTACGAGCAGTACTTC	CASSQEGGYEQYF
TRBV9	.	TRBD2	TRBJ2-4	TGTGCCAGCAGCCCAGGGACTAGCCGCATAGCCAAAAACATTCAGTACTTC	CASSPGTSRIAKNIQYF
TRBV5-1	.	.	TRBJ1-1	TGCGCCAGCGGCATTGGGAACACTGAAGCTTTCTTT	CASGIGNTEAFF
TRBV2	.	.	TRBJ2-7	TGTGCCAGCATTCTGGCGAGCGCCTACGAGCAGTACTTC	CASILASAYEQYF
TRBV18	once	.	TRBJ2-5	TGTGCCAGCTCACCACCCCTCGGCGGGGGCGGTGGAGAGACCCAGTACTTC	CASSPPLGGGGGETQYF
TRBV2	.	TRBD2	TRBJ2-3	TGTGCCAGCAGGGAGGGACTAGCGGGGGGATTAGGAACAGATACGCAGTATTTT	CASREGLAGGLGTDTQYF
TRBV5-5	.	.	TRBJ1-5	TGTGCCAGCAGCTTGGGAGCGAGCGGAAATCAGCCCCAGCATTTT	CASSLGASGNQPQHF
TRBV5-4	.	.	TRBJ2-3	TGTGCCAGCAGCTCCGCGGCGATCCCTCTCACAGATACGCAGTATTTT	CASSSAAIPLTDTQYF
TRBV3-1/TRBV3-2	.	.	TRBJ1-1	TGTGCCAGCAGCCAAGGAGGAAACACTGAAGCTTTCTTT	CASSQGGNTEAFF
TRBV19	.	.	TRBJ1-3	TGTGCCAGTAGGAGGCAGAGCTCTGGAAACACCATATATTTT	CASRRQSSGNTIYF
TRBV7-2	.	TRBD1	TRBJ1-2	TGTGCCAGCAGCTTAGTTCGGACAGGGGGCAACTATGGCTACACCTTC	CASSLVRTGGNYGYTF
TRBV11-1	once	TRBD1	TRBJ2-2	TGTGCCAGCAGCTTAGGGAGGCAGGGGGCGACCGGGGAGCTGTTTTTT	CASSLGRQGATGELFF
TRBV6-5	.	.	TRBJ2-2	TGTGCCAGCAGTTACGGGGGGGCGTCCCCCGGGGAGCTGTTTTTT	CASSYGGASPGELFF
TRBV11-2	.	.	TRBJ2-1	TGTGCCAGCAGCCGGGTAGCCCTGCTATACAATGAGCAGTTCTTC	CASSRVALLYNEQFF
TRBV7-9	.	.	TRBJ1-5	TGTGCCAGCAGCTTAGCGCCACCCGGGCAGGGAAAGAATCAGCCCCAGCATTTT	CASSLAPPGQGKNQPQHF
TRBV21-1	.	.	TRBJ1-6	TGTGCCAGCAGCAAAGAGGGTACAGGATCTTTTGAGCTGGATTCACCCCTCCACTTT	CASSKEGTGSFELDSPLHF
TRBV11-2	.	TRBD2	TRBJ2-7	TGTGCCAGCAGCTTTACGACTAGCGGGGAATACGAGCAGTACTTC	CASSFTTSGEYEQYF
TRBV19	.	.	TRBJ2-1	TGTGCCAGTAGTATGGGCGGGGAGAATGAGCAGTTCTTC	CASSMGGENEQFF
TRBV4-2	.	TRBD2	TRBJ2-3	TGTGCCAGCAGCCAACGAGGGACTAGCGGGGGCACAGATACGCAGTATTTT	CASSQRGTSGGTDTQYF
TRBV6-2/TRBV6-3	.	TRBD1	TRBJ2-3	TGTGCCAGCAGCCAAGGACAGGGAGTCACAGATACGCAGTATTTT	CASSQGQGVTDTQYF
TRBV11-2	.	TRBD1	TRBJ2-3	TGTGCCAGCAGACCCAGACAGGGTCGGGACACAGATACGCAGTATTTT	CASRPRQGRDTDTQYF
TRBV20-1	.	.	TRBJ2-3	TGCAGTGCTGGTAGGGGAGATACGCAGTATTTT	CSAGRGDTQYF
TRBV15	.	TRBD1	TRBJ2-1	TGTGCCACCAGCCGGACAGGCAAGCAGTTCTTC	CATSRTGKQFF
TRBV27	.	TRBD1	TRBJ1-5	TGTGCCAGCAGTCTACAGGGGGCAGAAGCCCAGCATTTT	CASSLQGAEAQHF
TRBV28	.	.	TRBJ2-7	TGTGCCAGCAGCCCAAATCCATTACTGAGCTCCTACGAGCAGTACTTC	CASSPNPLLSSYEQYF
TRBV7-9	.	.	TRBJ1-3	TGTGCCAGCAGCTCAAACAGGGAATCTGGAAACACCATATATTTT	CASSSNRESGNTIYF
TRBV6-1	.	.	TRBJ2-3	TGTGCCAGCAGTGAATTTGGCGGATCTAGCACAGATACGCAGTATTTT	CASSEFGGSSTDTQYF
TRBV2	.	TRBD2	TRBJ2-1	TGTGCCAGCAGCCCCCTCCGGACTAGCGGGGGGAATGAGCAGTTCTTC	CASSPLRTSGGNEQFF
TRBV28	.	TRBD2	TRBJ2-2	TGTGCCAGCAGTTTACTTTCTAGCGGCCTCGGCGGGGAGCTGTTTTTT	CASSLLSSGLGGELFF
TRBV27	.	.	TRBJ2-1	TGTGCCAGCAGTCCCGCGTTCGGGGAGACCTACAATGAGCAGTTCTTC	CASSPAFGETYNEQFF
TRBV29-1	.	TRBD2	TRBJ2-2	TGCAGCGTTGTGCGGGAGAGCAAAACCGGGGAGCTGTTTTTT	CSVVRESKTGELFF
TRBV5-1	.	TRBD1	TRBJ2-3	TGCGCCAGCAGCCCAGGGGGCGACACAGATACGCAGTATTTT	CASSPGGDTDTQYF
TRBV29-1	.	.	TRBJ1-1	TGCAGCGGAGGGGAGGAGAACACTGAAGCTTTCTTT	CSGGEENTEAFF
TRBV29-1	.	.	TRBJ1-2	TGCAGCGTTGAAGAACGGTTACAGGGCAACTATGGCTACACCTTC	CSVEERLQGNYGYTF
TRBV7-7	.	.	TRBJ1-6	TGTGCTAGCAGCTCAGGATATTCACCCCTCCACTTT	CASSSGYSPLHF
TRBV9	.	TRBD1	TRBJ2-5	TGTGCCAGCAGTGTCACAGGGGGCGGAGAGACCCAGTACTTC	CASSVTGGGETQYF
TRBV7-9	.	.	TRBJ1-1	TGTGCCAGCAGCTCCAGAACTGGAACAGCGAACACTGAAGCTTTCTTT	CASSSRTGTANTEAFF
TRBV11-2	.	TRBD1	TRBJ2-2	TGTGCCAGCAGCTCGAGACCGGGACAGGGGGGCACCGGGGAGCTGTTTTTT	CASSSRPGQGGTGELFF
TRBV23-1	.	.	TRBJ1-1	TGCGCCAGCAGTCAATCAAGTCCCCGAGACAGAAACACTGAAGCTTTCTTT	CASSQSSPRDRNTEAFF
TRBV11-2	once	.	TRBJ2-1	TGTGCCAGCAGCTACCGGGACTGGTACAATGAGCAGTTCTTC	CASSYRDWYNEQFF
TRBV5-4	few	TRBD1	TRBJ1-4	TGTGCCAGCAGCAGCTCCGGGACAGGGCATGAAAAACTGTTTTTT	CASSSSGTGHEKLFF
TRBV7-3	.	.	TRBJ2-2	TGTGCCAGCAGCTTACTAGTGAACACCGGGGAGCTGTTTTTT	CASSLLVNTGELFF
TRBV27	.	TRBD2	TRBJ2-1	TGTGCCAGCAGTTTCTCGCTAGCGGGGAACTACAATGAGCAGTTCTTC	CASSFSLAGNYNEQFF
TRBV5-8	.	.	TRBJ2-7	TGTGCCAGCAGCCGGACATTGGGGCCTTACGAGCAGTACTTC	CASSRTLGPYEQYF
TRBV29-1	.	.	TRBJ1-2	TGCAGCGTGAAAAGTGGGGCTTGGGGCTACACCTTC	CSVKSGAWGYTF
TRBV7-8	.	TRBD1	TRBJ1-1	TGTGCCAGCAGCGTCAGGGGGCGGGACACTGAAGCTTTCTTT	CASSVRGRDTEAFF
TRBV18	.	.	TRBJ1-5	TGTGCCAGCTCACCCGGGTCTTCTCACCGTCAGCCCCAGCATTTT	CASSPGSSHRQPQHF
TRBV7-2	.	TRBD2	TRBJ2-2	TGTGCCAGCAGCTTAGGGCCCGGGGGGACCGGGGAGCTGTTTTTT	CASSLGPGGTGELFF